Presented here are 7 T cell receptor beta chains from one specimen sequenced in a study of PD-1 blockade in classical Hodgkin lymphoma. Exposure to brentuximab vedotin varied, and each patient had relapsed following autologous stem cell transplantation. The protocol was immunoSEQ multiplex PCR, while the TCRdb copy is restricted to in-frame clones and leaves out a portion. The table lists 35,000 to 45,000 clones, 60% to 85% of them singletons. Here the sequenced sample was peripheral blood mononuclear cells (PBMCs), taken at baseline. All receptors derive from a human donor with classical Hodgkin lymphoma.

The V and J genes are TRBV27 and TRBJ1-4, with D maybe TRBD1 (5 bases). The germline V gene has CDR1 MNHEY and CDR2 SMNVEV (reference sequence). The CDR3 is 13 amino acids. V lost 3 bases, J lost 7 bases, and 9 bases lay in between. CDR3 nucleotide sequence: TGTGCCAGCAGTTTCCCGGGGACTGAAAAACTGTTTTTT. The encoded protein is CASSFPGTEKLFF.

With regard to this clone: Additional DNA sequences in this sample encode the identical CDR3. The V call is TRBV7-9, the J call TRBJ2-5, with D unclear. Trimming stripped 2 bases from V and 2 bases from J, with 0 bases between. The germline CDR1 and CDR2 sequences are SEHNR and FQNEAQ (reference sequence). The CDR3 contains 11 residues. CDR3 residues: CASSLQETQYF. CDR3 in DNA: TGTGCCAGCAGCTTACAAGAGACCCAGTACTTC.

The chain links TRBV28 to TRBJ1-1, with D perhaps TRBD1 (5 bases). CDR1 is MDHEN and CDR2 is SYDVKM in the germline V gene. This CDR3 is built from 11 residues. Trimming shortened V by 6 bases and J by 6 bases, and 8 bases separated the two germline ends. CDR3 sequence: CASRDNSEAFF. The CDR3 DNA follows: TGTGCCAGCAGGGACAACTCTGAAGCTTTCTTT.

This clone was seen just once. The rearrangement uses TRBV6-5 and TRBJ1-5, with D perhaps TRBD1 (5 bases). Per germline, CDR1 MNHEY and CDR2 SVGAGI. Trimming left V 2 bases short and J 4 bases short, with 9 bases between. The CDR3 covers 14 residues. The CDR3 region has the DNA TGTGCCAGCAGTTACCTCCAGGGAAATCAGCCCCAGCATTTT. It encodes CASSYLQGNQPQHF.

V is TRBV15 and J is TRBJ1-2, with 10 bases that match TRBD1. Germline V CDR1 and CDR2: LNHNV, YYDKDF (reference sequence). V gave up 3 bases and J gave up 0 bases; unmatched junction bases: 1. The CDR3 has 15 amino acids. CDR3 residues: CATSSGTGANYGYTF. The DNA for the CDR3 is TGTGCCACCAGCAGCGGGACAGGGGCTAACTATGGCTACACCTTC.

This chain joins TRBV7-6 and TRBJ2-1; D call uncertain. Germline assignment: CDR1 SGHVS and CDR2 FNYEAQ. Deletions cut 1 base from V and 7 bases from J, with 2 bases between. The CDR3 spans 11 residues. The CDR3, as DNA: TGTGCCAGCAGCTTAGGAAATGAGCAGTTCTTC. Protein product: CASSLGNEQFF.

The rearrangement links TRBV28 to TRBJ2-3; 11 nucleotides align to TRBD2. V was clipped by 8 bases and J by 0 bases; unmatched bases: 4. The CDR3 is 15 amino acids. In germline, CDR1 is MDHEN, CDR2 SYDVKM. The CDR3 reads CASRGTSGSTDTQYF. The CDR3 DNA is TGTGCCAGCCGCGGGACTAGCGGCAGCACAGATACGCAGTATTTT. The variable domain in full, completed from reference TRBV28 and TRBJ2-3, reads DVKVTQSSRYLVKRTGEKVFLECVQDMDHENMFWYRQDPGLGLRLIYFSYDVKMKEKGDIPEGYSVSREKKERFSLILESASTNQTSMYLCASRGTSGSTDTQYFGPGTRLTVL.